This T cell receptor (beta chain) was recovered during a study of T cells after posttransplantation cyclophosphamide. Findings and limits, study-wide: Donor-recipient repertoire similarity was low at 1-2 months, rising over year one. Blood and skin or GI T cell repertoires showed limited TRB overlap. Recipient CMV seropositivity and CMV reactivation strongly tracked TRB clonality.

Assay used: immunoSEQ multiplex PCR; TCRdb lists only in-frame clones, some missing. In total the sample includes under 7,500 clones, none of them seen once. The CDR3 has 14 residues. V dropped 4 bases and J dropped 0 bases, with 10 bases sitting between them. The germline CDR1 and CDR2 sequences are MNHNS and SASEGT. This clone was seen repeatedly, ten times or more. Its target is unknown. A marrow graft followed busulfan-fludarabine conditioning, with cyclophosphamide on days +3 and +4. This chain links TRBV6-1 with TRBJ2-7; a possible D gene is TRBD2 (5 bases). The receptor's source is a female patient in her fifties or sixties who received an allogeneic stem cell transplant from an unrelated donor, was CMV-positive, and had acute GVHD only. These T cells may partly come from the graft donor. The sample in question was PBMCs, obtained after allogeneic stem cell transplant with posttransplant cyclophosphamide. CDR3 protein: CASSGTRSSYEQYF. As DNA, the CDR3 is TGTGCCAGCAGTGGGACTCGGAGCTCCTACGAGCAGTACTTC.